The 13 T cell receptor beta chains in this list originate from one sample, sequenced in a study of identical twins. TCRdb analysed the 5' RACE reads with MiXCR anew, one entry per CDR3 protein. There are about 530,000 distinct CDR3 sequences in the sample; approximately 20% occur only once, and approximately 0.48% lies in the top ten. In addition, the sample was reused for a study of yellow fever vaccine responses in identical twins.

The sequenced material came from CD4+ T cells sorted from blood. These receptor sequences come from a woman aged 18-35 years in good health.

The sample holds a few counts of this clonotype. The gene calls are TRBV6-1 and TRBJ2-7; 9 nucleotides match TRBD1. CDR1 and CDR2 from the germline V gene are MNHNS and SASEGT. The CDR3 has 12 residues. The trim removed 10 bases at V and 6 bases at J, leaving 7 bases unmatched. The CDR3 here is CATRTGASEQYF. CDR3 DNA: TGTGCCACCCGGACAGGGGCCTCCGAGCAGTACTTC.

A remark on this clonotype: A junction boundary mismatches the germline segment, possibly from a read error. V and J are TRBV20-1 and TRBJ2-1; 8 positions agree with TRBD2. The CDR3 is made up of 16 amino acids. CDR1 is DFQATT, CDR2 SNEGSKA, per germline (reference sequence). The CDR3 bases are TGCTGTGCTAGAGACGGGGGGGGTTCCTTCTACAATGAGCAGTTCTTC. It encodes CCARDGGGSFYNEQFF.

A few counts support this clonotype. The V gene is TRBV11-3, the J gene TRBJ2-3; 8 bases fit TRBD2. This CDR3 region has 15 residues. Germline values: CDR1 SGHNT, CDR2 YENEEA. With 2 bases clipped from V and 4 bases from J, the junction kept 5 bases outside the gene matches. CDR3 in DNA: TGTGCCAGCAGCTTAATGCGCGGGAGGCCAGATACGCAGTATTTT. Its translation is CASSLMRGRPDTQYF.

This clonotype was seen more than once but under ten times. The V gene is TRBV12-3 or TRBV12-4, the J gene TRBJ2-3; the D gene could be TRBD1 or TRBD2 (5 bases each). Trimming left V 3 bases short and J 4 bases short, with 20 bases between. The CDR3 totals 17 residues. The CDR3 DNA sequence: TGTGCCAGCAGTTTTGGGTGGGAGTGGGGGTGGCCAGATACGCAGTATTTT. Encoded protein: CASSFGWEWGWPDTQYF.

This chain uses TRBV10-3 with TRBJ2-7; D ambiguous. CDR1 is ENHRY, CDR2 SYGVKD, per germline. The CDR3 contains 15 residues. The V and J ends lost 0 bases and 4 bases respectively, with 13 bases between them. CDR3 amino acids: CAISESTSTGYEQYF. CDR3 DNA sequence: TGTGCCATCAGTGAGTCGACAAGCACTGGATACGAGCAGTACTTC.

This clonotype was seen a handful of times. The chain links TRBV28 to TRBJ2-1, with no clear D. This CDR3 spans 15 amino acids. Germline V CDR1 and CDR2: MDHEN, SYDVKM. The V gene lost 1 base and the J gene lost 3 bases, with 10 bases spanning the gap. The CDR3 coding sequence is TGTGCCAGCAGTTTATTTGGGCGGAACTACAATGAGCAGTTCTTC. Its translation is CASSLFGRNYNEQFF.

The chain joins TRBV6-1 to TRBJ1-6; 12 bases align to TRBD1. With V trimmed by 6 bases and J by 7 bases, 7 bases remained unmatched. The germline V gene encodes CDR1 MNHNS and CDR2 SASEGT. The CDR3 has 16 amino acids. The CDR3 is CASSRGQGAWNSPLHF. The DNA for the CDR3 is TGTGCCAGCAGCCGGGGACAGGGGGCTTGGAATTCACCCCTCCACTTT.

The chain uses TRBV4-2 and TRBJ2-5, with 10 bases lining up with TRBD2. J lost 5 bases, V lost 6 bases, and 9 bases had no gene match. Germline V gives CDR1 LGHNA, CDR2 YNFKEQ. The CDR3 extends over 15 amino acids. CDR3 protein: CASSNPSGGLETQYF. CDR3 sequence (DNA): TGTGCCAGCAGTAACCCTAGCGGGGGTTTGGAGACCCAGTACTTC.

The CDR3 sequence is CASSSTPTGRHQPQHF. The CDR3 region has the DNA TGTGCCAGCTCATCTACCCCGACAGGGAGGCATCAGCCCCAGCATTTT. The chain couples TRBV18 to TRBJ1-5; 7 bases match TRBD1. The CDR3 is 16 residues long. Germline V CDR1 and CDR2: KGHSH, LQKENI. Unmatched junction bases numbered 12, after V lost 5 bases and J lost 5 bases.

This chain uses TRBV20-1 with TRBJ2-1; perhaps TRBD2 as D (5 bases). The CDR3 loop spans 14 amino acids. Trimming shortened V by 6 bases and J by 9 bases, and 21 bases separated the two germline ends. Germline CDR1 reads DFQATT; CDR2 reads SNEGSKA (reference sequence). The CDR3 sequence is CSARYGNTAGEQFF. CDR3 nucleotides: TGCAGTGCCAGATACGGGAACACGGCCGGTGAGCAGTTCTTC.

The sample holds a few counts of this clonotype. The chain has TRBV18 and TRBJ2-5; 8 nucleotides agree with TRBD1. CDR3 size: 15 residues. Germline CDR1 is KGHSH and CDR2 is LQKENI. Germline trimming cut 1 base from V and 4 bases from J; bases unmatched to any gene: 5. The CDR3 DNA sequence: TGTGCCAGCTCACCACGGGTCGACAGGGGAGAGACCCAGTACTTC. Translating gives CASSPRVDRGETQYF.

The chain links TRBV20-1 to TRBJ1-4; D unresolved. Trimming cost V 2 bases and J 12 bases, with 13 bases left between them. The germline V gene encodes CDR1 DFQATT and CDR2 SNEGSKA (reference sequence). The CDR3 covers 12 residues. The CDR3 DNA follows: TGCAGTGCTAGACCTGGTCCGCTTGAACTGTTTTTT. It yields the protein CSARPGPLELFF.

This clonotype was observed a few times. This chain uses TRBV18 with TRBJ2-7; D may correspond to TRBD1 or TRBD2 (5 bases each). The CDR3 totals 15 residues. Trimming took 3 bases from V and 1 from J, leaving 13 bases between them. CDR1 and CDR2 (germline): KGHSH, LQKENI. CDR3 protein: CASSPSPGPSYEQYF. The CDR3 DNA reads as TGTGCCAGCTCACCCTCCCCGGGGCCGTCCTACGAGCAGTACTTC.